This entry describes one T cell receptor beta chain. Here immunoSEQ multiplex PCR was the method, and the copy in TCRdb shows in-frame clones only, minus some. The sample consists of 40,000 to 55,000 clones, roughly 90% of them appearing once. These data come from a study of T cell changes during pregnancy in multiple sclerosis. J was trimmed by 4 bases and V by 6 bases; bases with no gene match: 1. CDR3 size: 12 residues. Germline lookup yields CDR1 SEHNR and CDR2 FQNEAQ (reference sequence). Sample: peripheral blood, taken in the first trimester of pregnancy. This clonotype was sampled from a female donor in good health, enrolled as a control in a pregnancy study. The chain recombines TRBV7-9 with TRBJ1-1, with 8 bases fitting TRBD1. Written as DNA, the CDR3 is TGTGCCAGCAGGGACAGGGCCACTGAAGCTTTCTTT. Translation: CASRDRATEAFF.